A selection of T cell receptor beta chains follows, all from one sample in a study of blood T cells in healthy people across ages. MiXCR, run by TCRdb on the 5' RACE reads, gives a single entry per CDR3 protein. The sample lists over 950,000 distinct CDR3 sequences, roughly 50% occurring once. The specimen was blood. These receptors originate from an older woman in good health. CDR3s include the opening cysteine and the closing phenylalanine or tryptophan. The order of the fields is D gene, V gene, J gene, clone size, CDR3 length, CDR3 DNA, CDR3 protein. D genes are given only for firm matches. Part of the rows lack a size; the others show once, few, many or a class for expanded clones.

.,TRBV25-1,TRBJ2-7,.,14,TGTGCCAGCAGTGAAGGCGGGAAACGCTACGAGCAGTACTTC,CASSEGGKRYEQYF
.,TRBV6-5,TRBJ1-4,few,15,TGTGCCAGCAGTTACTCGGGGGGGAACAATGAAAAACTGTTTTTT,CASSYSGGNNEKLFF
.,TRBV10-2,TRBJ2-7,many,13,TGCGCCAGCAGGCAGACGGTTTCCTACGAGCAGTACTTC,CASRQTVSYEQYF
TRBD2,TRBV4-3,TRBJ2-7,.,15,TGCGCCAGCAGCCAAGTGACTAGCGTATCCTACGAGCAGTACTTC,CASSQVTSVSYEQYF
.,TRBV6-1,TRBJ1-1,once,13,TGTGCCAGCAGTGAACAGGGCAGCTGCGAAGCTTTCTTT,CASSEQGSCEAFF
TRBD2,TRBV4-2,TRBJ2-5,few,16,TGTGCCAGCAGCCAAGATTTCGCGGGAGTTATGGAGACCCAGTACTTC,CASSQDFAGVMETQYF
TRBD2,TRBV20-1,TRBJ2-3,once,13,TGCAGTGCTAGAGCGGGAGGAGCAGAGACGCAGTATTTT,CSARAGGAETQYF
.,TRBV5-1,TRBJ1-4,.,14,TGCGCCAGCAGCTTTCGCAGGGGAGATGAAAAACTGTTTTTT,CASSFRRGDEKLFF
TRBD2,TRBV20-1,TRBJ2-1,.,16,TGCAGTGCTAGAGGGGGGACTAGCGGGAGTTTCAGTGAGCAGTTCTTC,CSARGGTSGSFSEQFF
.,TRBV5-1,TRBJ2-3,few,15,TGCGCCAGCAGCTTGGAGGGACGGCAGCCAGATACGCAGTATTTT,CASSLEGRQPDTQYF
.,TRBV24-1,TRBJ2-7,.,11,TGTGCCACCGACTCTCTAAGGGGACAGTACTTC,CATDSLRGQYF
TRBD2,TRBV20-1,TRBJ2-1,many,18,TGCAGTGCTAGAGATCAGGGGGGTGGGACTAGCGGGAGTAGAGAGCAGTTCTTC,CSARDQGGGTSGSREQFF
.,TRBV20-1,TRBJ2-7,few,14,TGCAGTGCTAGGCTAGCGGACAGCTCCTACGAGCAGTACTTC,CSARLADSSYEQYF
TRBD1,TRBV6-6,TRBJ2-7,.,14,TGTGCCAGCAGTCGACCCGGGACAGTCAACGAGCAGTACTTC,CASSRPGTVNEQYF